The entry that follows covers one T cell receptor (beta chain) sequence. Trimming removed 2 bases at V and 0 bases at J, with 8 bases between. The CDR3 sequence is 15 residues long. The germline V gene encodes CDR1 MDHEN and CDR2 SYDVKM. Libraries were prepared by immunoSEQ multiplex PCR; TCRdb keeps only in-frame clonotypes and omits some of them. The repertoire consists of about 180,000 clones, with around 91% occurring once and the leading ten covering over 1.1%. The sample is drawn from a study of control samples from healthy donors and cancer patients. Sequences were obtained from blood. The receptor comes from a woman in her forties or fifties in good health. The V call is TRBV28, the J call TRBJ1-3; unclear D gene. This chain's CDR3 is CASSLQPNSGNTIYF. CDR3 coding DNA: TGTGCCAGCAGTTTACAGCCTAACTCTGGAAACACCATATATTTT.